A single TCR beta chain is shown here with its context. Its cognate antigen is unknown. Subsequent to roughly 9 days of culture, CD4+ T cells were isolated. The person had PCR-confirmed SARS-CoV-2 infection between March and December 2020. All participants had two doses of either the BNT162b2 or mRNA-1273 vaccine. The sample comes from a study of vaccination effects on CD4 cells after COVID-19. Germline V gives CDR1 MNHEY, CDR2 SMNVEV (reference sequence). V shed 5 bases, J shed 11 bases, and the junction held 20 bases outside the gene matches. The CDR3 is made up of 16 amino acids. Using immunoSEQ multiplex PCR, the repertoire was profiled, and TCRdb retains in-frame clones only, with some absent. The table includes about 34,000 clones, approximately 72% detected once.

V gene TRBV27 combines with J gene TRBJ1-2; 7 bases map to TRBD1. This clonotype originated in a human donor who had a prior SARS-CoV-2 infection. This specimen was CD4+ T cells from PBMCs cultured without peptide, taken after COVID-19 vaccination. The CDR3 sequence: CASSPQGDRVPLRYTF. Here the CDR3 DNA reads TGTGCCAGCAGTCCACAAGGTGACAGGGTTCCCCTTCGTTACACCTTC.